The next 10 T cell receptor beta chains were all read from a single sample in a study of shared clonotypes between healthy human individuals. Sequencing used immunoSEQ multiplex PCR; TCRdb keeps in-frame clones, though not all of them. The sample yields about 2 million clones, about 95% seen once. The sequenced sample was naive CD4+ T cells sorted from blood. Subset described: CD45RA+ positively selected. These TCRs come from a man in his late teens or twenties in good health.

The chain recombines TRBV23-1 with TRBJ2-1; D is unresolved. TRBV23-1 is given ORF status, its function remaining uncertain. V lost 0 bases and J lost 6, with 15 bases in between. CDR3 length equals 16 residues. CDR3 residues: CASSQSNSPAANEQFF. The CDR3 DNA reads as TGCGCCAGCAGTCAATCAAATTCCCCGGCGGCCAATGAGCAGTTCTTC.

This clone was seen just once. The chain is built from TRBV6-1 and TRBJ2-2; no firm D call. This CDR3 region has 14 residues. V was cut by 7 bases and J by 4 bases, with 13 bases left in between. From germline, CDR1 is MNHNS and CDR2 SASEGT. The CDR3 spells CASKSRAGTGELFF. In nucleotides, the CDR3 is TGTGCCAGCAAATCAAGGGCAGGCACCGGGGAGCTGTTTTTT.

This sequence joins TRBV5-6 and TRBJ2-3; TRBD1 matches 8 bases. The germline gives CDR1 SGHDT, CDR2 YYEEEE. With 3 bases clipped from V and 9 bases from J, the junction kept 9 bases outside the gene matches. The CDR3 contains 14 residues. Written as DNA, the CDR3 is TGTGCCAGCAGCTCCAACACCGGACAGGGAACGCAGTATTTT. It specifies CASSSNTGQGTQYF. The full variable domain, its missing parts supplied by reference TRBV5-6 and TRBJ2-3, is DAGVTQSPTHLIKTRGQQVTLRCSPKSGHDTVSWYQQALGQGPQFIFQYYEEEERQRGNFPDRFSGHQFPNYSSELNVNALLLGDSALYLCASSSNTGQGTQYFGPGTRLTVL.

In regard to this clone: Other DNA variants within this sample encode the same CDR3. J is TRBJ2-3 and V is TRBV18, with D perhaps TRBD2 (6 bases). V shed 3 bases and J shed 1 base, with 8 bases lying between them. CDR3 length: 14 amino acids. Germline V lookup: CDR1 KGHSH, CDR2 LQKENI. The CDR3 DNA reads TGTGCCAGCTCACCGGGGGGTGGCACAGATACGCAGTATTTT. It yields the protein CASSPGGGTDTQYF.

The chain combines TRBV5-6 with TRBJ2-4; tentative D call: TRBD2 (6 bases). The length of the CDR3 is 16 residues. Trimming shortened V by 2 bases and J by 10 bases, and 22 bases separated the two germline ends. The germline V gene encodes CDR1 SGHDT and CDR2 YYEEEE. CDR3 in amino acids: CASSLGGARPSSIQYF. DNA for the CDR3: TGTGCCAGCAGCTTAGGCGGGGCCAGGCCTTCCTCGATTCAGTACTTC.

The chain carries TRBV7-9 and TRBJ2-7, with 8 bases that match TRBD2. Germline assignment: CDR1 SEHNR and CDR2 FQNEAQ (reference sequence). V was clipped by 5 bases and J by 3 bases; unmatched bases: 6. The length of the CDR3 is 14 residues. The DNA of the CDR3 is TGTGCCAGCAGCCCTGGAGCGGGGGACTACGAGCAGTACTTC. Translation: CASSPGAGDYEQYF.

V usage is TRBV6-6 and J usage is TRBJ1-2; D call uncertain. CDR1 and CDR2 from the germline V gene are MNHNY and SVGAGI (reference sequence). Trimming left V 5 bases short and J 6 bases short, with 10 bases between. CDR3 length equals 12 residues. The CDR3 here is CASSPAGNGYTF. CDR3 in DNA: TGTGCCAGCAGTCCAGCGGGGAATGGCTACACCTTC.

The V and J genes are TRBV6-6 and TRBJ2-7, with unresolved D. V was trimmed by 10 bases and J by 0 bases, leaving 13 bases between them. The CDR3 sequence is 13 residues long. Germline CDR1 reads MNHNY; CDR2 reads SVGAGI (reference sequence). The CDR3 sequence is CATCAPSSYEQYF. CDR3 bases: TGTGCCACCTGTGCGCCCAGCTCCTACGAGCAGTACTTC.

The CDR3 nucleotides are TGTGCCAGCTCACCGGACGGAAAAACTAATGGCTACACCTTC. Its translation: CASSPDGKTNGYTF. The chain links TRBV18 to TRBJ1-2; unclear D gene. Germline V gene lookup returns CDR1 KGHSH and CDR2 LQKENI. CDR3 length: 14 amino acids. Trimming pared 3 bases from V and 6 bases from J, leaving 14 bases between.

The chain is built from TRBV19 and TRBJ2-3; the match to TRBD2 covers 7 bases. The CDR3 loop spans 14 amino acids. Germline CDR1 and CDR2: LNHDA and SQIVND (reference sequence). V dropped 2 bases and J dropped 7; count of bases not matched to a gene: 6. The CDR3 region is CASSILYGGNTQYF. The CDR3 DNA reads TGTGCCAGTAGTATACTCTACGGGGGGAATACGCAGTATTTT.